This paragraph reports one T cell receptor beta chain. This clone was seen only a few times. Which antigen it targets is not known. Base quality data are lacking; no much larger clone is found one base away. These data come from a study of cytomegalovirus exposure and HLA in healthy donors (dated by TCRdb to about 2017). General notes on the study: According to an earlier analysis of a few hundred of the donors, some 170 million T cells yielded 120 million or so unique TCR beta sequences and about 280 Gb of sequence data. An earlier analysis of nearly 600 of the donors applied high-throughput TCR beta sequencing to assess whether each TCR beta V gene segment acted as functional or pseudogenic. High-throughput TCR immunosequencing, statistical association of individual TCRs with disease status, and machine learning were combined to predict cytomegalovirus infection status. The number of donors typed differed by locus, with roughly 620-630 for A, B, C, DRB1 and DQB1, more than 500 for DQA1, nearly 610 for DPA1, and some 470 for DPB1. Among 398 genotyped donors of the cohort, an average of approximately 240,000 unique TCR beta nucleotide sequences were sequenced per donor, roughly 20% of them non-productive. All discovery cohort repertoires had been generated using a single sequencing platform. A few DR-DQ haplotypes were treated as single units for association and clustering because of strong linkage in the cohort. The genetic ancestry cluster associated with self-reported Caucasian donors included roughly four fifths of the roughly 390 genotyped donors. The later analysis used no new phenotypic data to find candidate immune exposures, relying instead on TCR beta sequences and their occurrence across donors. The study profiled the T cell repertoires of about 640 subjects by immunosequencing and related them to cytomegalovirus serostatus. An early release covering roughly 600 HLA-typed donors comprised approximately 300 gigabases of sequencing data and 85 million or so unique TCR sequences. In a later genetic analysis, genome-wide SNP genotypes for about 65% of the roughly 670 donors were used, and that subset was treated as a discovery cohort. In a later analysis, previously published TCR beta repertoires from 550 to 750 donors were re-analyzed and high-resolution HLA genotyping was added so that TCR occurrence patterns could be studied. Donor age, sex, ethnicity and CMV serostatus were compiled together with the repertoire data. A separate validation cohort of over 95 different subjects was used in addition to the roughly 640-subject first cohort. HLA typing included class I and class II loci at four-digit resolution. The aim of the study was to test whether cataloging public T cell receptors could identify signatures of past pathogen exposure.

The research as a whole found: Roughly 17 rarely observed V segments, including chromosome 9 orphons, were excluded from the earlier analysis of about 600 of the donors because counts were too low. In a later analysis, HLA-associated TCR beta chains showed more clonal expansion and lower generation probabilities than non-associated chains that were equally common. A cluster of highly shared sequence variants was judged likely to be a technical artifact of the sequencing pipeline. In a later analysis, most CMV-associated TCR beta chains were found to appear HLA-restricted, with HLA associations seemingly driven largely by CMV exposure. V-gene and J-gene trimming of TCR beta chains was associated with a missense DCLRE1C variant in a later genetic analysis, and the association was replicated in an independent cohort. According to a later genetic analysis, donors in an Asian-associated ancestry cluster had fewer N-insertions in productive TCRs than the approximately 630-donor mean. Several of the top co-occurrence clusters appeared to be linked to parvovirus B19, influenza, CMV and Epstein-Barr virus, according to a later analysis. In the study, around 150 TCR beta chains were listed as associated with cytomegalovirus. In a later analysis, 15,000 to 20,000 TCR beta sequences were associated with specific HLA alleles at a false discovery rate of 0.05. Because some donors lacked HLA typing at each locus, the association tests relied only on the typed subset. A few of the identified cytomegalovirus-associated TCR beta chains were confirmed in vitro to be specific for cytomegalovirus antigens. Assigning TCR associations to individual alleles was difficult when HLA alleles, especially DR and DQ, strongly co-occurred. Linkage disequilibrium might explain the correlated functional status among segregating V segments, but an unknown experimental factor could not be ruled out. Broadly in line with IMGT annotations, most TCR beta V segments showed up in productive rearrangements about 90% or about 30% of the time in an earlier analysis of several hundred of the donors. The presence/absence analyses assumed that sequencing depth was roughly uniform across donors, and that assumption may not be true. The authors suggested that the approach could potentially be generalized to other disease states and immunological phenotypes. The classifier was reported to diagnose cytomegalovirus status with high specificity and sensitivity in both the original and validation cohorts. Most TCR sequences were seen in very few donors, while some public TCRs were found in many individuals. According to a later analysis, TCR association rates differed among HLA loci, with DRB1 alleles showing the most associated TCRs and HLA-C alleles showing the fewest. Only TCR beta chains were sequenced in this cohort, and the absence of alpha or paired-chain data limited detectable features. A further reported finding was that TCR beta sequences accurately predicted the HLA-A and HLA-B alleles for most subjects in the first cohort. Immune exposure information for the cohort was limited to CMV serostatus.

The cohort consisted of fewer than 700 healthy bone marrow donors. All cohort members were sampled while nominally healthy, although unrecorded immune exposures were likely present. The donor was CMV seronegative and belonged to the group of 320 or so seronegative cohort members. Every donor gave a peripheral blood sample, and the peripheral blood mononuclear cells from that sample were used for TCR beta sequencing. Genomic DNA extraction from the blood cell samples was performed with the Qiagen DNeasy Blood Extraction Kit. Library construction relied on the immunoSEQ multiplex PCR assay. For the multiplex PCR, a mixture combining 60 forward primers for TCR Vbeta segments and 13 reverse primers for TCR Jbeta segments was used. The CDR3 region of rearranged TCR beta genes was amplified from genomic DNA with a multiplex PCR assay. The Illumina HiSeq System was used to sequence the amplified TCR beta libraries as 87-base-pair reads. As for the original processing: A later analysis tallied roughly 80 million unique TCR beta chains across the roughly 610 repertoires, and 10 million to 11 million of those chains were shared by two or more donors. Raw reads were error-corrected and collapsed into unique sequences by a nearest-neighbor algorithm in which closely related sequences were merged to remove PCR and sequencing errors. Alignment of CDR3 sequences to IMGT reference sequences was used to assign V, D and J gene segments. For a sequence to be retained, a match of at least six nucleotides was required to both a V gene segment and a J gene segment. Rearrangements were classified as productive when the CDR3 lacked stop codons and remained in frame with V and J, and all other rearrangements were classified as non-productive. CDR3 was defined according to IMGT convention as the region running from the second conserved V-encoded cysteine to the conserved J-encoded phenylalanine. In an earlier analysis of roughly 610 of the donors, sequences lacking an unambiguous match to a single V gene segment were excluded. An earlier analysis of a few hundred of the donors classified V segments as functional when productive rearrangements were above 56.7% and as segregating when the standard deviation between donors was above 5%. A statistical classification framework was developed to diagnose cytomegalovirus status using the catalog of TCR beta chain sequences. A later analysis assigned V and J genes by comparing TCR nucleotide sequences with IMGT/GENE-DB human TR gene sequences. Using the TCRdist pipeline, a later analysis assigned CDR3 sequences along with most-parsimonious VDJ recombination scenarios. In a later analysis, each TCR beta chain was defined by its CDR3 amino acid sequence together with its V-gene family, and reads without a unique V-gene family were excluded. In a later analysis, around 650 highly shared, low-generation-probability nucleotide sequences were removed to address suspected cross-contamination and a sequencing artifact. In a later analysis, a clonal expansion index for each public chain was calculated from normalized within-repertoire ranks of inferred template counts. Generation probabilities in a later analysis came from a VDJ recombination model fitted to out-of-frame rearrangements, and those results were checked against IGoR. In a later analysis, TCR-TCR, TCR-HLA and TCR-CMV co-occurrence was scored with hypergeometric tests, and a repertoire-size bias correction was applied to TCR pairs. A later analysis estimated false discovery rates by permuting HLA or CMV assignments 20 times. In a later analysis, co-occurring TCRs were grouped using DBSCAN, with TCRdist sequence similarity added in when clustering inside HLA-allele-positive subsets. For co-occurrence clustering, repertoires with fewer than 30,000 or more than 120,000 public chains were excluded, along with a handful of repertoires with anomalous nucleotide sharing. What TCRdb holds here is the immuneACCESS table cut down to in-frame rearrangements. Part of the clones is not present; checked against another copy, under half of the missing clones reflect an unresolved V gene, and the others are unexplained. V, J and clone size reflect that table, while D and trimming were determined from the DNA. Across this sample there are approximately 140,000 clones, with around 80% seen only once. Clones ranked in the top ten supply just over 5% of the sample.

This TCR derives from a male donor in good health and CMV-seronegative. Material: PBMCs.

The DNA is as follows: TGTGCCAGCAGCTTGGAACAGGGACAAGGAGCTTTCTTT. This codes for CASSLEQGQGAFF. The V and J genes are TRBV5-4 and TRBJ1-1; the D gene is perhaps TRBD1, on 6 matching bases. V loses 0 bases of germline sequence and J loses 10 bases, and the interval between the two ends is 13 bases. From its cysteine to its phenylalanine, the CDR3 spans 13 amino acids. The retained sequence is limited to the CDR3, 39 bases, with the frame set at the first base. Sequences SGHNT (CDR1) and YYREEE (CDR2) are obtained from the germline V gene (reference sequence). The full variable domain, with segments outside the CDR3 supplied by the reference TRBV5-4 and TRBJ1-1 proteins, appears as ETGVTQSPTHLIKTRGQQVTLRCSSQSGHNTVSWYQQALGQGPQFIFQYYREEENGRGNFPPRFSGLQFPNYSSELNVNALELDDSALYLCASSLEQGQGAFFGQGTRLTVV.